This entry describes one T cell receptor (beta chain). Antigen unknown. A read error may explain this, as a much larger clone is one base away. Profiling relied on immunoSEQ multiplex PCR, and the TCRdb table lists in-frame clones only, not all of them. The repertoire holds more than 95,000 clones, with around 83% as singletons. V lost 3 bases and J lost 2, with 1 base in between. Per germline, CDR1 SGHAT and CDR2 FQNNGV. This CDR3 is 12 amino acids long. These data belong to a study of T cell clones after liver transplantation. Study summary: Immunosuppression withdrawal was tried within 2 years after liver transplantation in this trial. Study-level points and caveats: Conclusions were preliminary, with small, heterogeneous patient groups.

The sequence was collected from a human donor who received a liver transplant. The chain combines TRBV11-2 with TRBJ2-2; D not certain. Here the sequenced sample was CD4+ T cells from blood, taken before liver transplant. The CDR3 region is CASSFNTGELFF. CDR3 in DNA: TGTGCCAGCAGCTTTAACACCGGGGAGCTGTTTTTT. Based on the CDR3 plus reference TRBV11-2 and TRBJ2-2, the full variable domain is EAGVAQSPRYKIIEKRQSVAFWCNPISGHATLYWYQQILGQGPKLLIQFQNNGVVDDSQLPKDRFSAERLKGVDSTLKIQPAKLEDSAVYLCASSFNTGELFFGEGSRLTVL.